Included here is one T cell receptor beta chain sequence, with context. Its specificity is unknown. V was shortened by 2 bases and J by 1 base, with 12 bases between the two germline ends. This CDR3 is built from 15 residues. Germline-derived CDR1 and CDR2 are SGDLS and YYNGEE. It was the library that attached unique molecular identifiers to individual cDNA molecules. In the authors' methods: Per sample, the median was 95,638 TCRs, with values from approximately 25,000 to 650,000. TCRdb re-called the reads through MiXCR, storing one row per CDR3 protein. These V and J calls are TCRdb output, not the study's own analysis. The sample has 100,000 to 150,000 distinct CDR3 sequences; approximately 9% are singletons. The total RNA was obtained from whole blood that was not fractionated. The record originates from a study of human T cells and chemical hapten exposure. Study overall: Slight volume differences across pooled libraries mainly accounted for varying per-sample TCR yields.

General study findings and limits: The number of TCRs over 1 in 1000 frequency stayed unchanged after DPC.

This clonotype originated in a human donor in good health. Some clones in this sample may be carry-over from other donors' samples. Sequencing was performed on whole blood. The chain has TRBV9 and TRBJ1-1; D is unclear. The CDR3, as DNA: TGTGCCAGCAGCGTTGGAGGCAGTCCGAACACTGAAGCTTTCTTT. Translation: CASSVGGSPNTEAFF.